This T cell receptor beta chain was profiled in a study of T-cell reconstitution after alpha-beta-depleted transplantation in children (dated by TCRdb to the mid-2010s). Regarding the research as a whole: Using TCR repertoire profiling, the study followed T-cell immune reconstitution in a quantitative way in children after TCRalphabeta/CD19-depleted allogeneic hematopoietic cell transplantation.

Its CDR3 holds 20 amino acids, cysteine through phenylalanine. Of the read, only the CDR3 DNA is kept; its 60 bases are in frame from base 1. Per the germline V gene, SGDLS is the CDR1 and YYNGEE is the CDR2. Trimming takes 3 bases off V and 0 bases off J; junction bases not matched to a gene: 15. Library preparation used PCR. TCRdb records Illumina HiSeq 2500 as the sequencer. TCR libraries were prepared with molecular barcoding, using unique molecular identifiers to normalize TCRbeta repertoire quantification. Starting from the raw public reads, TCRdb applied fastp trimming at Q25, assembled clones with MiXCR and retained in-frame beta chains. Merged by CDR3 protein, the rows form single entries marked with the most common genes and DNA. Within this sample are roughly 500,000 distinct CDR3 sequences, with approximately 29% of them counted one time only. The ten largest clones take up about 2.3% of the sample.

In its sample, this clonotype was seen a few times. Its recognized antigen is unknown. No base quality values were provided; no much bigger clone lies one nucleotide off. The material sequenced was PBMCs from the stem cell graft donor, taken from the stem cell graft. This TCR was sampled from a human donor who donated a stem cell graft to a child with aplastic anemia. The chain joins TRBV9 to TRBJ2-6; TRBD1 lines up with 7 middle nucleotides. The CDR3 region reads CASSEDRDSMARSGANVLTF. The nucleotide sequence is TGTGCCAGCAGCGAAGACAGGGATTCTATGGCCCGCTCTGGGGCCAACGTCCTGACTTTC.